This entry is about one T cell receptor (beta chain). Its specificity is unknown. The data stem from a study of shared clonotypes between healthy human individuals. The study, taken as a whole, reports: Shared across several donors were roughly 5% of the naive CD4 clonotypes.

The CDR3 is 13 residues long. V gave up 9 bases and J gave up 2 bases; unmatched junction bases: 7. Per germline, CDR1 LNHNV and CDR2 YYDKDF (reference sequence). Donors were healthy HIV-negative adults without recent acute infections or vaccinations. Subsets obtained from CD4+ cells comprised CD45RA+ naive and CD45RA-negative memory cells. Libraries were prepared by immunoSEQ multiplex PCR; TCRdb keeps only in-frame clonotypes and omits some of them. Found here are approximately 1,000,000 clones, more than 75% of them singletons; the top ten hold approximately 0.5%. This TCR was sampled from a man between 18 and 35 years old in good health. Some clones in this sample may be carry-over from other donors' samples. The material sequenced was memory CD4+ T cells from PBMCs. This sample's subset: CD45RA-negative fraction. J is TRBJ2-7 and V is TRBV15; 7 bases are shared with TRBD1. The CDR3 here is CATGDSLTYEQYF. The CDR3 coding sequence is TGTGCCACGGGGGACAGTCTTACCTACGAGCAGTACTTC.